This T cell receptor beta chain was sequenced for a study of cytomegalovirus exposure and HLA in healthy donors. Study information: A previous analysis identified approximately 120 million unique TCR beta sequences derived from around 200 million T cells. Within the Caucasian-associated ancestry cluster were roughly 81% of the approximately 400 genotyped donors. Overall study results and limits: Across all donors, roughly uniform sequencing depth was an assumption of the presence/absence analyses. The likely origin of a cluster of highly shared sequence variants was a sequencing artifact.

PCR involved 60 Vbeta and 13 Jbeta primers. Assay used: immunoSEQ multiplex PCR; TCRdb lists only in-frame clones, some missing. The sample has around 140,000 clones, roughly 80% seen once. As regards this clone: The antigen remains unidentified.

The clonotype was recovered from a female donor in good health and CMV-seronegative. The sequenced material came from PBMCs.

The CDR3 DNA reads TGTGCCATCAGCCCCGGAGGGGGCAAAGTCATCCAGAACACTGAAGCTTTCTTT. This codes for CAISPGGGKVIQNTEAFF. The rearrangement uses TRBV10-3 and TRBJ1-1; TRBD1 agrees at 7 bases. The J segment lost 1 base and the V segment lost 6 bases, leaving 17 bases of the junction unmatched. Germline CDR1 reads ENHRY; CDR2 reads SYGVKD. CDR3 length: 18 amino acids.